These 12 T cell receptor beta chains originate from one sample sequenced in a study of T cell repertoires in cytomegalovirus infection (dated by TCRdb to about 2019). The sequencer was an Illumina HiSeq 1500. In-frame beta chains were kept once TCRdb had trimmed the public reads at Q25 with fastp and called clones with MiXCR. Merged by CDR3 protein, the rows form single entries marked with the most common genes and DNA. The sample data list about 740,000 distinct CDR3 sequences, and 35% of these were observed just once. 2.5% to 3.5% of the sample lies in the top ten. Material for sequencing was PBMCs. The receptors originated from a human donor in good health (CMV status not recorded). Some clones in this sample may be carry-over from other donors' samples.

The table lists this clonotype with a count of one. This sequence joins TRBV27 and TRBJ2-7; D is uncertain. Between the trimmed V and J ends, which lost 1 base and 3 bases, there was a span of 10 bases. Germline assignment: CDR1 MNHEY and CDR2 SMNVEV (reference sequence). This CDR3 contains 14 residues. The CDR3 nucleotides are TGTGCCAGCAGTTTATTGAAGGATTTCTACGAGCAGTACTTC. It specifies CASSLLKDFYEQYF.

The chain employs TRBV7-9 and TRBJ1-5, with 10 nucleotides matching TRBD1. V gave up 5 bases and J gave up 4 bases; unmatched junction bases: 8. Germline values: CDR1 SEHNR, CDR2 FQNEAQ (reference sequence). The CDR3 sequence is 16 residues long. The CDR3 loop is CASSPLDRGDNQPQHF. CDR3 bases: TGTGCCAGCAGCCCGTTGGACAGGGGGGATAATCAGCCCCAGCATTTT.

J is TRBJ2-3 and V is TRBV7-6, with TRBD2 matching 13 bases. V shed 1 base and J 3 bases; nucleotides not matched to a gene: 4. CDR3 length equals 17 residues. Germline CDR1 reads SGHVS; CDR2 reads FNYEAQ. The CDR3 DNA sequence: TGTGCCAGCAGCTTAGGGCGACTAGCGGGAGGAACAGATACGCAGTATTTT. This codes for CASSLGRLAGGTDTQYF.

The chain combines TRBV10-3 with TRBJ2-1, with D possibly TRBD2 on 6 matching bases. V gave up 6 bases and J gave up 6 bases, with 18 bases separating them. This CDR3 comprises 15 residues. Germline V gives CDR1 ENHRY, CDR2 SYGVKD. CDR3 bases: TGTGCCATCAGACCGGATCGGGACTCATTCAATGAGCAGTTCTTC. It codes for CAIRPDRDSFNEQFF.

This clonotype was found a few times. The CDR3 loop reads CASRPLGRVEDTQYF. As DNA, the CDR3 is TGTGCCAGCAGGCCCCTCGGGAGAGTGGAAGATACGCAGTATTTT. This chain connects TRBV7-2 to TRBJ2-3, with D maybe TRBD2 (6 bases). The germline V gene encodes CDR1 SGHTA and CDR2 FQGNSA. This CDR3 is 15 amino acids long. V lost 6 bases, J lost 5 bases, and 18 bases lay in between.

There are many counts of this clonotype. The V and J genes are TRBV7-2 and TRBJ2-2, with 10 bases matching TRBD1. The CDR3 spans 15 residues. Germline V gives CDR1 SGHTA, CDR2 FQGNSA. The trim removed 2 bases at V and 7 bases at J, leaving 4 bases unmatched. The CDR3 sequence is CASSLRQGAVGELFF. For the CDR3, the DNA is TGTGCCAGCAGCTTAAGACAGGGGGCCGTCGGGGAGCTGTTTTTT.

This clonotype was recorded a few times. The genes are TRBV20-1 and TRBJ2-1; D is uncertain. Germline CDR1 is DFQATT and CDR2 is SNEGSKA (reference sequence). Trimming cost V 3 bases and J 7 bases, with 13 bases left between them. This CDR3 contains 13 residues. The CDR3 region is CSASIDIMNEQFF. The CDR3 coding sequence is TGCAGTGCTAGTATAGACATTATGAATGAGCAGTTCTTC.

This sequence joins TRBV28 and TRBJ2-3; 8 bases line up with TRBD2. With 6 bases clipped from V and 5 bases from J, the junction kept 7 bases outside the gene matches. The CDR3 is 14 residues long. The germline V gene has CDR1 MDHEN and CDR2 SYDVKM. As DNA, the CDR3 is TGTGCCAGCAGGCACGCCCTAGCGGGAGATACGCAGTATTTT. Translation: CASRHALAGDTQYF.

This clonotype appeared a single time. This sequence joins TRBV5-5 and TRBJ2-3, with D unclear. Germline values: CDR1 SGHKS, CDR2 YYEKEE (reference sequence). V lost 4 bases and J lost 2, with 14 bases in between. This CDR3 comprises 15 residues. CDR3: CASSQDGVYTDTQYF. The CDR3 nucleotides read TGTGCCAGCAGCCAGGACGGAGTTTACACAGATACGCAGTATTTT.

This clonotype was seen only a few times. The chain has TRBV7-4 and TRBJ1-4; no firm D call. Germline lookup yields CDR1 SGHVT and CDR2 SQSDAQ. CDR3 length: 13 residues. V was cut by 1 base and J by 7 bases, with 7 bases left in between. The DNA of the CDR3 is TGTGCCAGCAGCTTAGTGGACGGTGAAAAACTGTTTTTT. It codes for CASSLVDGEKLFF.

This rearrangement joins TRBV10-3 to TRBJ2-2; D is unresolved. CDR1 ENHRY and CDR2 SYGVKD come from the germline V gene. This CDR3 comprises 13 residues. Trimming took 1 base from V and 1 from J, leaving 1 base between them. The CDR3, as DNA: TGTGCCATCAGTGAGTTGAACACCGGGGAGCTGTTTTTT. Residues: CAISELNTGELFF.

V gene TRBV15 combines with J gene TRBJ2-7, with D tentatively TRBD1 or TRBD2 (5 bases each). The CDR3 is 14 residues long. CDR1 and CDR2 from the germline V gene are LNHNV and YYDKDF (reference sequence). The V end lost 3 bases, the J end lost 1 base, and 10 bases lay between the germline ends. CDR3 loop: CATSSFGGSYEQYF. The CDR3 DNA is TGTGCCACCAGCAGTTTTGGGGGTTCCTACGAGCAGTACTTC.